Listed here is a single TCR beta chain. This sample was included in a study of T cell responses to AZD1222 COVID-19 vaccine. The CDR3 runs 13 residues. Losses at the gene ends were 4 bases for V and 4 bases for J; bases not matched to a gene: 1. The germline gives CDR1 MGHRA, CDR2 YSYEKL. Data came from immunoSEQ multiplex PCR; TCRdb stores just in-frame clones and leaves some out. The table includes about 140,000 clones, about 90% detected once. J is TRBJ1-5 and V is TRBV4-1; 7 nucleotides match TRBD1. This sequence originates from an adult who received the AZD1222 COVID-19 vaccine. This specimen was peripheral blood, taken 28 days after the second AZD1222 dose. DNA for the CDR3: TGCGCCAGCAGCCGGGGACAGAATCAGCCCCAGCATTTT. Translation gives CASSRGQNQPQHF.